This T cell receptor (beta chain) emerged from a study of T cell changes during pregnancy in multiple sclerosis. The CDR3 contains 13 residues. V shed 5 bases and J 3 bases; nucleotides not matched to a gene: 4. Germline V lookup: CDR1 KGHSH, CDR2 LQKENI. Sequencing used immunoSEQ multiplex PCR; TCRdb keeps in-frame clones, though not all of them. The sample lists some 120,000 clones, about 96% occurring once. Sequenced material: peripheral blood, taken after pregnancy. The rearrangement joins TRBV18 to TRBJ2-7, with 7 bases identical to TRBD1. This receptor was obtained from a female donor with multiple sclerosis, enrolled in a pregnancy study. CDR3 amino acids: CASSTDRRYEQYF. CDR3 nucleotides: TGTGCCAGCTCAACGGACAGGCGCTACGAGCAGTACTTC.